These 27 T cell receptor beta chains were all obtained from the same sample, sequenced in a study of early stage breast cancer tumors. Measured with immunoSEQ multiplex PCR; TCRdb has only the in-frame clones, and not every one. The data contain some 36,000 clones, around 68% of them singletons. Material for sequencing was blood. The receptor source for this set is a person between 55 and 70 years old with breast cancer.

The chain links TRBV21-1 to TRBJ2-3; TRBD2, the table's D call, was not compared with the DNA. TRBV21-1 constitutes a pseudogene. The CDR3 has 15 residues. This chain's CDR3 is CASSKRRGLLYTQYF. The CDR3 bases are TGTGCCAGCAGCAAGAGGCGGGGGCTCCTCTATACGCAGTATTTT.

This chain links TRBV6-5 with TRBJ2-6; D remains ambiguous. The CDR3 extends over 15 amino acids. The germline CDR1 and CDR2 sequences are MNHEY and SVGAGI. V lost 6 bases, J lost 1 base, and 10 bases lay in between. The CDR3 coding sequence is TGTGCCAGCAGAGGCACAGCTTCTGGGGCCAACGTCCTGACTTTC. Protein sequence: CASRGTASGANVLTF.

The genes are TRBV19 and TRBJ1-2; a possible D gene is TRBD1 (5 bases). From germline, CDR1 is LNHDA and CDR2 SQIVND (reference sequence). This CDR3 has 14 amino acids. V dropped 5 bases and J dropped 4 bases, with 14 bases sitting between them. CDR3 sequence (DNA): TGTGCCAGTAGTTCTTCAAGGGGCGCCTATGGCTACACCTTC. It yields the protein CASSSSRGAYGYTF.

This clone was counted a single time. This sequence joins TRBV7-3 and TRBJ2-1; the D is unclear. Germline CDR1 reads SGHTA; CDR2 reads FQGTGA. V was shortened by 5 bases and J by 0 bases, with 8 bases between the two germline ends. The CDR3 runs to 14 residues. The CDR3 region has the DNA TGTGCCAGCAGCCCCTCCCACTCCTACAATGAGCAGTTCTTC. Protein: CASSPSHSYNEQFF. Filled out from reference TRBV7-3 and TRBJ2-1, the complete variable domain reads GAGVSQTPSNKVTEKGKYVELRCDPISGHTALYWYRQSLGQGPEFLIYFQGTGAADDSGLPNDRFFAVRPEGSVSTLKIQRTERGDSAVYLCASSPSHSYNEQFFGPGTRLTVL.

V is TRBV6-1 and J is TRBJ2-3; maybe TRBD2 (5 bases). V shed 3 bases and J shed 2 bases, with 6 bases lying between them. Germline-derived CDR1 and CDR2 are MNHNS and SASEGT. The CDR3 extends over 13 amino acids. The CDR3 protein is CASSETTTDTQYF. Here the CDR3 DNA reads TGTGCCAGCAGTGAGACTACCACAGATACGCAGTATTTT.

This clone was picked up one time. The CDR3 here is CASSPWDYDNEQFF. The CDR3 DNA is TGTGCCAGCAGTCCATGGGACTACGACAATGAGCAGTTCTTC. This chain connects TRBV28 to TRBJ2-1; 7 bases are a match to TRBD2. Germline CDR1 reads MDHEN; CDR2 reads SYDVKM. With 5 bases clipped from V and 5 bases from J, the junction kept 6 bases outside the gene matches. There are 14 residues in the CDR3.

J is TRBJ2-2 and V is TRBV28; D possibly corresponds to TRBD1 (7 bases). Germline V gene data show CDR1 as MDHEN and CDR2 as SYDVKM. V lost 8 bases to trimming and J lost 1 base, with 14 bases between them. The CDR3 has 15 amino acids. DNA of the CDR3: TGTGCCAGCGCCAGGGGGGACAGGAACACCGGGGAGCTGTTTTTT. This encodes CASARGDRNTGELFF. Complete variable domain (other parts from reference TRBV28 and TRBJ2-2): DVKVTQSSRYLVKRTGEKVFLECVQDMDHENMFWYRQDPGLGLRLIYFSYDVKMKEKGDIPEGYSVSREKKERFSLILESASTNQTSMYLCASARGDRNTGELFFGEGSRLTVL.

The chain employs TRBV6-6 and TRBJ1-3, with 9 bases aligning to TRBD1. Germline V gene lookup returns CDR1 MNHNY and CDR2 SVGAGI (reference sequence). V gave up 0 bases and J gave up 4 bases; unmatched junction bases: 4. The CDR3 length is 16 residues. The CDR3 nucleotides read TGTGCCAGCAGTTACTCGGGGACAGGGTCAGGAAACACCATATATTTT. Amino acid sequence: CASSYSGTGSGNTIYF.

This clone is classed as medium-sized. V and J are TRBV15 and TRBJ1-5; maybe TRBD1 (5 bases). V was trimmed by 1 base and J by 6 bases, leaving 19 bases between them. The CDR3 covers 17 residues. Germline V CDR1 and CDR2: LNHNV, YYDKDF (reference sequence). CDR3 nucleotides: TGTGCCACCAGCAGAGGTGAAACGGGGGACGTTAGTCAGCCCCAGCATTTT. As protein: CATSRGETGDVSQPQHF.

A few counts support this clone. This chain links TRBV6-6 with TRBJ1-1; D not certain. The V end was cut by 4 bases, the J end by 1 base, with 1 base between. CDR1 and CDR2 (germline): MNHNY, SVGAGI (reference sequence). The CDR3 runs to 11 residues. CDR3 DNA: TGTGCCAGCAGTTCGAACACTGAAGCTTTCTTT. Protein product: CASSSNTEAFF.

This clone occurred a few times. The chain is built from TRBV19 and TRBJ2-3; D gene unclear. The CDR3 loop spans 11 amino acids. The germline V and J ends were trimmed by 5 bases and 2 bases, with 2 bases remaining between them. CDR1 and CDR2 (germline): LNHDA, SQIVND (reference sequence). CDR3 sequence reads: CASSATDTQYF. CDR3 coding DNA: TGTGCCAGTAGTGCCACAGATACGCAGTATTTT.

This clone was observed once. The chain links TRBV9 to TRBJ2-2; possibly TRBD2 for D (6 bases). The CDR3 consists of 15 residues. Trimming pared 0 bases from V and 6 bases from J, leaving 12 bases between. Germline CDR1 and CDR2: SGDLS and YYNGEE. The CDR3 nucleotides are TGTGCCAGCAGCGTAGAGACTAGTACGGCCGGGGAGCTGTTTTTT. It specifies CASSVETSTAGELFF.

V and J are TRBV7-3 and TRBJ2-1; D possibly matches TRBD1 or TRBD2 (6 bases each). The ends were cut back, 5 bases at V and 0 bases at J, with 20 bases in the middle. Germline CDR1 SGHTA, CDR2 FQGTGA. This CDR3 is 18 amino acids long. In DNA, the CDR3 is TGTGCCAGCAGCCCCGAAAGTGGGGGGCCAAGCTCCTACAATGAGCAGTTCTTC. It translates to CASSPESGGPSSYNEQFF. Combining the CDR3 with reference TRBV7-3 and TRBJ2-1 gives the whole variable domain GAGVSQTPSNKVTEKGKYVELRCDPISGHTALYWYRQSLGQGPEFLIYFQGTGAADDSGLPNDRFFAVRPEGSVSTLKIQRTERGDSAVYLCASSPESGGPSSYNEQFFGPGTRLTVL.

The V and J genes are TRBV30 and TRBJ1-2; D is undetermined. The germline V gene encodes CDR1 GTSNPN and CDR2 SVGIG (reference sequence). The CDR3 is 13 amino acids. V was trimmed by 0 bases and J by 1 base, leaving 6 bases between them. CDR3 DNA sequence: TGTGCCTGGAGTGTTCTGAGTAACTATGGCTACACCTTC. It translates to CAWSVLSNYGYTF.

The V call is TRBV6-1, the J call TRBJ2-7, with D possibly being TRBD1 or TRBD2 (5 bases each). V was cut by 2 bases and J by 3 bases, with 11 bases left in between. Germline V CDR1 and CDR2: MNHNS, SASEGT. The CDR3 has 14 amino acids. CDR3 in DNA: TGTGCCAGCAGTGAATATAAGGGGAGCTACGAGCAGTACTTC. Its translation: CASSEYKGSYEQYF.

This clone was counted a single time. The chain recombines TRBV28 with TRBJ1-1, with 10 bases that match TRBD1. Trimming at V came to 5 bases and at J to 9 bases, leaving 15 bases not matched to a gene. This CDR3 is 16 amino acids long. Germline CDR1 and CDR2: MDHEN and SYDVKM. CDR3 bases: TGTGCCAGCAGTCTCTATGACAGGGGGCGCCGTGGGAAAGCTTTCTTT. It codes for CASSLYDRGRRGKAFF.

This clone counts as large. The chain links TRBV6-1 to TRBJ1-5; the D gene is possibly TRBD1 (5 bases). Germline V gene sequence: CDR1 MNHNS, CDR2 SASEGT. This CDR3 has 15 residues. V dropped 10 bases and J dropped 7 bases, with 23 bases sitting between them. The CDR3: CATQTGTGVSQPQHF. DNA of the CDR3: TGTGCCACCCAAACGGGGACGGGGGTTAGCCAGCCCCAGCATTTT.

This clone occurred a few times. This chain uses TRBV6-6 with TRBJ2-2; D is possibly TRBD1 (6 bases). There are 13 residues in the CDR3. CDR1 is MNHNY, CDR2 SVGAGI, per germline (reference sequence). V lost 11 bases to trimming and J lost 1 base, with 11 bases between them. The chain's CDR3 is CAGRTENTGELFF. As DNA, the CDR3 is TGTGCCGGACGGACAGAGAACACCGGGGAGCTGTTTTTT.

A word on this clone: At one end the junction does not follow the germline gene, possibly because of a read error. The J gene is TRBJ1-2, the V gene TRBV6-1; maybe TRBD1 (5 bases). Germline V gene data show CDR1 as MNHNS and CDR2 as SASEGT. This CDR3 has 12 residues. CDR3 amino acids: CASREPGGVYTF. As DNA, the CDR3 is TGTGCCAGCCGTGAGCCTGGGGGAGTCTACACCTTC.

By share of the sample, this clone is medium-sized (0.01 to 0.1%). V usage is TRBV6-6 and J usage is TRBJ2-1; D unclear. This CDR3 contains 15 residues. Germline CDR1 MNHNY, CDR2 SVGAGI (reference sequence). V was pared by 0 bases and J by 10 bases, with 16 bases between. CDR3 residues: CASSYSRALSWEQFF. The CDR3 coding sequence is TGTGCCAGCAGTTACTCTCGGGCTTTGTCCTGGGAGCAGTTCTTC.

This clone was detected only a few times. The chain employs TRBV10-3 and TRBJ2-5; D uncertain. The germline CDR1 and CDR2 sequences are ENHRY and SYGVKD. The CDR3 consists of 12 residues. Trimming pared 2 bases from V and 5 bases from J, leaving 6 bases between. The CDR3 loop is CAISEHGETQYF. DNA for the CDR3: TGTGCCATCAGTGAGCATGGGGAGACCCAGTACTTC.

The V call is TRBV7-9, the J call TRBJ1-1, with 7 bases aligning to TRBD1. This CDR3 region has 14 residues. Unmatched junction bases numbered 1, after V lost 1 base and J lost 2 bases. Germline CDR1 and CDR2: SEHNR and FQNEAQ (reference sequence). This CDR3 is CASSLGQGNTEAFF. CDR3 coding DNA: TGTGCCAGCAGCTTAGGACAGGGAAACACTGAAGCTTTCTTT.

This rearrangement joins TRBV6-5 to TRBJ2-7; 8 bases fit TRBD1. CDR3 length equals 12 residues. Unmatched junction bases numbered 1, after V lost 4 bases and J lost 5 bases. The V gene's germline CDR1 is MNHEY and CDR2 SVGAGI. CDR3 region: CASSWTGNEQYF. In DNA, the CDR3 is TGTGCCAGCAGTTGGACAGGGAACGAGCAGTACTTC.

This clone has just a few counts. The chain employs TRBV5-1 and TRBJ1-1, with TRBD1 as a possible D gene (5 bases). V lost 4 bases and J lost 5, with 6 bases in between. This CDR3 comprises 11 residues. The germline V gene has CDR1 SGHRS and CDR2 YFSETQ. The CDR3, as DNA: TGCGCCAGCAGCCAGGGAACTGAAGCTTTCTTT. This encodes CASSQGTEAFF.

The chain carries TRBV5-8 and TRBJ2-1; TRBD1 matches 9 bases. J lost 4 bases, V lost 4 bases, and 12 bases had no gene match. The CDR3 contains 17 residues. Germline V gene data show CDR1 as SGHTS and CDR2 as YDEGEE. In nucleotides, the CDR3 is TGTGCCAGCAGCCCCTCCGGGACAGGGCTTCAATACAATGAGCAGTTCTTC. Translated, it gives CASSPSGTGLQYNEQFF.

This clone was observed once. The chain recombines TRBV28 with TRBJ1-2, with D possibly TRBD1 on 6 matching bases. Looked up from germline, CDR1 is MDHEN and CDR2 is SYDVKM. V was pared by 5 bases and J by 5 bases, with 12 bases between. This CDR3 is 13 amino acids long. CDR3 DNA sequence: TGTGCCAGCAGTCCCCGGACAGCTTATGGCTACACCTTC. This translates into CASSPRTAYGYTF.

The chain combines TRBV6-1 with TRBJ2-7; 8 bases match TRBD2. From germline, CDR1 is MNHNS and CDR2 SASEGT. The V gene end was trimmed by 8 bases and the J gene end by 5 bases; junction bases not matched to a gene: 11. The CDR3 consists of 14 residues. CDR3 nucleotide sequence: TGTGCCAGCTCATCCCTAGCGGGTAGCGACGAGCAGTACTTC. Amino acid sequence: CASSSLAGSDEQYF.